This entry lists 23 T cell receptor beta chains sequenced from one sample in a study of T cells in Graves' hyperthyroidism and ophthalmopathy (dated by TCRdb to the late 2010s). Receptor libraries were prepared by multiplex PCR. Sequencing used an Illumina HiSeq 2000. The TCR beta CDR3 regions were amplified from the RNA transcripts. The first round of RT-PCR for the TCR CDR3 was performed with the HTBI primer set and the Qiagen OneStep RT-PCR kit. Using fastp at Q25 and MiXCR, TCRdb reprocessed the public reads and kept productive beta chains. Each entry is one CDR3 protein sequence, shown with its most common DNA and genes. This sample is represented by around 240,000 distinct CDR3 sequences; more than 14% of them were singletons. The ten largest clones capture about 14% of the sample. Sequences were obtained from blood. These receptors came from a woman aged 40 to 50 with Graves' hyperthyroidism that later progressed to Graves' ophthalmopathy.

In its sample, this clonotype was seen many times. The V gene is TRBV7-3, the J gene TRBJ2-2; 8 bases are shared with TRBD1. The CDR3 is made up of 16 amino acids. Germline CDR1 reads SGHTA; CDR2 reads FQGTGA. The junction had 10 bases not matched to a gene; V was cut back by 4 bases and J by 6 bases. The CDR3 sequence: CASSSPDRVAAGELFF. CDR3 DNA sequence: TGTGCCAGCAGCTCCCCGGACAGGGTGGCGGCCGGGGAGCTGTTTTTT.

The genes are TRBV20-1 and TRBJ1-1; possibly TRBD1 for D (5 bases). V shed 3 bases and J shed 6 bases, with 20 bases lying between them. The CDR3 is 15 amino acids. Germline V gene data show CDR1 as DFQATT and CDR2 as SNEGSKA (reference sequence). The CDR3 sequence: CSARDLRGFEAEAFF. CDR3 DNA sequence: TGCAGTGCTAGGGACCTCCGGGGGTTTGAAGCTGAAGCTTTCTTT.

This clonotype was recorded at least ten times. The rearrangement joins TRBV7-8 to TRBJ2-5, with D possibly being TRBD1 (9 bases). This CDR3 comprises 19 residues. V lost 5 bases and J lost 5, with 30 bases in between. Per the germline V gene, CDR1 is SGHVS and CDR2 is FQNEAQ. The CDR3 region has the DNA TGTGCCAGCAGCCACCGGGACAGGGTTTTAAGCGGGAGTTGGGAGACCCAGTACTTC. It is translated as CASSHRDRVLSGSWETQYF.

This clonotype has a count of ten or more. The rearrangement joins TRBV20-1 to TRBJ2-3; 8 bases are shared with TRBD2. The CDR3 length is 18 residues. V gave up 2 bases and J gave up 3 bases; unmatched junction bases: 16. Per the germline V gene, CDR1 is DFQATT and CDR2 is SNEGSKA (reference sequence). CDR3 protein: CSARPSLKRERGTDTQYF. The CDR3 DNA reads TGCAGTGCTAGACCGTCACTTAAGCGGGAGCGAGGTACAGATACGCAGTATTTT.

In this sample, this clonotype turned up many times. This rearrangement joins TRBV28 to TRBJ2-2; 16 bases line up with TRBD2. This CDR3 has 19 amino acids. V was clipped by 7 bases and J by 3 bases; unmatched bases: 11. Germline-derived CDR1 and CDR2 are MDHEN and SYDVKM. In DNA form, the CDR3 reads TGTGCCAGCATTTGGGGACTAGCGGGAGGGCACAGGGACACCGGGGAGCTGTTTTTT. As protein: CASIWGLAGGHRDTGELFF.

V and J are TRBV20-1 and TRBJ2-5, with TRBD1 identical over 10 bases. Germline loops: CDR1 DFQATT, CDR2 SNEGSKA (reference sequence). Trimming removed 5 bases from V and 9 bases from J; junction bases left unmatched: 6. The CDR3 has 12 amino acids. The CDR3 DNA sequence: TGCAGTGCTGGCGGGACAGGGGAACCCCAGTACTTC. It specifies CSAGGTGEPQYF.

This clonotype was counted at least ten times. The chain couples TRBV3-1 to TRBJ2-7, with D possibly matching TRBD2 (5 bases). Per the germline V gene, CDR1 is LGHDT and CDR2 is YNNKEL (reference sequence). The CDR3 spans 16 residues. V was clipped by 4 bases and J by 6 bases, with 22 bases between them. The chain's CDR3 is CASSPTRALAFGEQYF. In DNA, the CDR3 is TGTGCCAGCAGCCCAACTAGGGCCTTGGCTTTCGGCGAGCAGTACTTC.

This clonotype came up many times. This rearrangement joins TRBV27 to TRBJ1-3; D is ambiguous. The V gene's germline CDR1 is MNHEY and CDR2 SMNVEV (reference sequence). This CDR3 spans 14 amino acids. V dropped 3 bases and J dropped 0 bases, with 6 bases sitting between them. This CDR3 reads CASSFAGSGNTIYF. CDR3 bases: TGTGCCAGCAGTTTTGCAGGCTCTGGAAACACCATATATTTT.

This rearrangement joins TRBV6-1 to TRBJ2-7; TRBD2 is a possible D gene (6 bases). Germline V gene data show CDR1 as MNHNS and CDR2 as SASEGT. The length of the CDR3 is 16 residues. Trimming pared 2 bases from V and 6 bases from J, leaving 20 bases between. This CDR3 reads CASSEPGIRLDGEQYF. In DNA form, the CDR3 reads TGTGCCAGCAGTGAACCGGGAATAAGACTAGACGGCGAGCAGTACTTC.

This clonotype was recorded many times. The chain has TRBV2 and TRBJ1-3; D might be TRBD1 (5 bases). Germline assignment: CDR1 SNHLY and CDR2 FYNNEI. Trimming took 0 bases from V and 4 from J, leaving 13 bases between them. The CDR3 totals 16 residues. The CDR3 reads CASSEATGPWGNTIYF. Written as DNA, the CDR3 is TGTGCCAGCAGTGAAGCCACAGGACCGTGGGGAAACACCATATATTTT.

This clonotype was counted only a few times. The chain joins TRBV5-1 to TRBJ2-7, with 7 bases lining up with TRBD2. J was trimmed by 7 bases and V by 4 bases; bases with no gene match: 17. There are 16 residues in the CDR3. CDR1 and CDR2 (germline): SGHRS, YFSETQ. The CDR3 reads CASSIRTGSGEGEQYF. The CDR3 DNA reads TGCGCCAGCAGCATAAGAACCGGGAGCGGGGAAGGGGAGCAGTACTTC.

In its sample, this clonotype was seen a few times. The chain joins TRBV6-1 to TRBJ2-2; 16 bases line up with TRBD2. The CDR3 has 18 amino acids. In germline, CDR1 is MNHNS, CDR2 SASEGT. Trimming removed 5 bases from V and 4 bases from J; junction bases left unmatched: 7. CDR3 nucleotide sequence: TGTGCCAGCAGTAAGGGGACTAGCGGGAGGGCCGGCACCGGGGAGCTGTTTTTT. Encoded protein: CASSKGTSGRAGTGELFF.

This clonotype was recorded many times. The chain is built from TRBV2 and TRBJ1-5; 9 bases are shared with TRBD1. Trimming cost V 5 bases and J 0 bases; bases outside gene matches: 5. This CDR3 contains 16 residues. Germline CDR1 and CDR2: SNHLY and FYNNEI. CDR3 nucleotides: TGTGCCAGCAGTCGACAGGGGGAGGATAGCAATCAGCCCCAGCATTTT. It yields the protein CASSRQGEDSNQPQHF.

J is TRBJ2-3 and V is TRBV2; 7 bases fit TRBD2. The junction had 16 bases not matched to a gene; V was cut back by 8 bases and J by 5 bases. Per germline, CDR1 SNHLY and CDR2 FYNNEI. The CDR3 runs to 16 residues. The CDR3 DNA follows: TGTGCCAGCCGGGTCTTGGCGGGAGCCCCGCGAGATACGCAGTATTTT. Protein sequence: CASRVLAGAPRDTQYF.

In its sample, this clonotype was seen many times. The CDR3: CSARAGLSTGELFF. In DNA, the CDR3 is TGCAGTGCTAGAGCAGGATTGAGCACCGGGGAGCTGTTTTTT. The chain links TRBV20-1 to TRBJ2-2, with D hard to call. Trimming left V 1 base short and J 4 bases short, with 10 bases between. CDR1 DFQATT and CDR2 SNEGSKA come from the germline V gene (reference sequence). The length of the CDR3 is 14 residues.

The chain employs TRBV6-5 and TRBJ2-2; D ambiguous. Looked up from germline, CDR1 is MNHEY and CDR2 is SVGAGI. Deletions cut 0 bases from V and 0 bases from J, with 8 bases between. CDR3 length equals 16 residues. The CDR3 DNA reads TGTGCCAGCAGTTACTCGCGCGCTACGAACACCGGGGAGCTGTTTTTT. This gives the protein CASSYSRATNTGELFF.

This clonotype was detected many times. The chain links TRBV20-1 to TRBJ2-5; 8 bases fit TRBD2. The CDR3 length is 15 residues. Germline values: CDR1 DFQATT, CDR2 SNEGSKA (reference sequence). Trimming at V came to 3 bases and at J to 5 bases, leaving 11 bases not matched to a gene. CDR3 sequence reads: CSASPRGGPPETQYF. The CDR3 region has the DNA TGCAGTGCTAGTCCCCGGGGGGGTCCGCCTGAGACCCAGTACTTC.

This clonotype was detected many times. The chain joins TRBV7-6 to TRBJ2-7; D not resolved. V dropped 0 bases and J dropped 2 bases, with 8 bases sitting between them. From germline, CDR1 is SGHVS and CDR2 FNYEAQ. The CDR3 sequence is 14 residues long. The CDR3 bases are TGTGCCAGCAGCTTAGCGCCTCGTGCCTACGAGCAGTACTTC. It yields the protein CASSLAPRAYEQYF.

This clonotype was counted many times. The chain uses TRBV28 and TRBJ2-1, with TRBD1 identical over 9 bases. CDR1 and CDR2 from the germline V gene are MDHEN and SYDVKM. The CDR3 spans 16 residues. Unmatched junction bases numbered 8, after V lost 5 bases and J lost 3 bases. The CDR3 DNA is TGTGCCAGCAGTGGTAGACCGGGACAGGGCTACAATGAGCAGTTCTTC. Its protein is CASSGRPGQGYNEQFF. The full variable domain, rest sourced from reference TRBV28 and TRBJ2-1, is DVKVTQSSRYLVKRTGEKVFLECVQDMDHENMFWYRQDPGLGLRLIYFSYDVKMKEKGDIPEGYSVSREKKERFSLILESASTNQTSMYLCASSGRPGQGYNEQFFGPGTRLTVL.

The chain is built from TRBV7-3 and TRBJ1-3, with D maybe TRBD1 (5 bases). The CDR3 is 15 residues long. Trimming pared 6 bases from V and 8 bases from J, leaving 20 bases between. The germline V gene encodes CDR1 SGHTA and CDR2 FQGTGA. The chain's CDR3 is CASSKSGSRTDTIYF. The CDR3 DNA reads as TGTGCCAGCAGTAAATCAGGGTCGCGGACCGACACCATATATTTT.

The rearrangement uses TRBV20-1 and TRBJ2-5; 8 bases map to TRBD2. Germline V gene lookup returns CDR1 DFQATT and CDR2 SNEGSKA (reference sequence). Trimming at V came to 6 bases and at J to 4 bases, leaving 10 bases not matched to a gene. CDR3 size: 14 residues. CDR3 sequence: CSASGGSSLETQYF. The CDR3 nucleotides are TGCAGTGCCAGCGGGGGTAGCTCCCTAGAGACCCAGTACTTC.

This clonotype was counted many times. The CDR3 DNA follows: TGCGCCAGCAGCTTGGCTATCAGGGACTACAATGAGCAGTTCTTC. It is translated as CASSLAIRDYNEQFF. The chain carries TRBV5-1 and TRBJ2-1; D perhaps matches TRBD1 (5 bases). Looked up from germline, CDR1 is SGHRS and CDR2 is YFSETQ. With 0 bases removed from V and 3 bases from J, the gap between germline ends came to 10 bases. The CDR3 is made up of 15 amino acids.

This clonotype was recorded many times. The chain employs TRBV12-3 or TRBV12-4 and TRBJ2-7; D gene uncertain. Trimming cost V 6 bases and J 1 base, with 13 bases left between them. The length of the CDR3 is 14 residues. The CDR3, as DNA: TGTGCCAGCAGCCCCTCTACCAGATCCTACGAGCAGTACTTC. This gives the protein CASSPSTRSYEQYF.